One T cell receptor (beta chain) is described in this entry. What it binds is unknown. This entry comes from a study of CD8 T cells in ankylosing spondylitis. Study outcomes and limitations: Reactive arthritis synovial fluid and blood previously showed some of these motif variants.

J lost 2 bases, V lost 2 bases, and 5 bases had no gene match. Germline CDR1 is SGHTA and CDR2 is FQGNSA. The CDR3 consists of 15 residues. Quantitative 5'-RACE was performed with molecular barcodes, and it yielded the TCR beta libraries. TCRdb recomputed calls from the 5' RACE reads with MiXCR, one row per CDR3 protein. Of about 130,000 distinct CDR3 sequences in the sample, roughly a tenth were seen once. Sample: blood, either unsorted or a sorted T cell fraction (not recorded which). This receptor was identified in a male donor with ankylosing spondylitis or in good health (not recorded which). The chain joins TRBV7-2 to TRBJ2-7; TRBD2 matches at 8 bases. The CDR3 protein is CASSLFLSGTYEQYF. The CDR3 DNA reads TGTGCCAGCAGCTTATTCCTTAGCGGGACCTACGAGCAGTACTTC.